Here is one T cell receptor (beta chain) with its context. The sample belongs to a study of T cells after yellow fever vaccination. From the 5' RACE reads, TCRdb called clonotypes with MiXCR, one entry per CDR3 protein. Here the sample spans about 230,000 distinct CDR3 sequences, roughly 6.8% being singletons. J was trimmed by 2 bases and V by 2 bases; bases with no gene match: 10. Germline V CDR1 and CDR2: SGHAT, FQNNGV. This CDR3 region has 18 residues. Sequenced here: CD4+ T cells sorted from PBMCs, sampled on the day of the yellow fever booster vaccination. This rearrangement joins TRBV11-2 to TRBJ2-2; TRBD1 agrees at 8 bases. This sequence originates from a man aged 30 to 39 who received the YFV17D yellow fever vaccine. DNA of the CDR3: TGTGCCAGCAGCTTACGGCAGGGGGCGCGAGGAAACACCGGGGAGCTGTTTTTT. Protein product: CASSLRQGARGNTGELFF.